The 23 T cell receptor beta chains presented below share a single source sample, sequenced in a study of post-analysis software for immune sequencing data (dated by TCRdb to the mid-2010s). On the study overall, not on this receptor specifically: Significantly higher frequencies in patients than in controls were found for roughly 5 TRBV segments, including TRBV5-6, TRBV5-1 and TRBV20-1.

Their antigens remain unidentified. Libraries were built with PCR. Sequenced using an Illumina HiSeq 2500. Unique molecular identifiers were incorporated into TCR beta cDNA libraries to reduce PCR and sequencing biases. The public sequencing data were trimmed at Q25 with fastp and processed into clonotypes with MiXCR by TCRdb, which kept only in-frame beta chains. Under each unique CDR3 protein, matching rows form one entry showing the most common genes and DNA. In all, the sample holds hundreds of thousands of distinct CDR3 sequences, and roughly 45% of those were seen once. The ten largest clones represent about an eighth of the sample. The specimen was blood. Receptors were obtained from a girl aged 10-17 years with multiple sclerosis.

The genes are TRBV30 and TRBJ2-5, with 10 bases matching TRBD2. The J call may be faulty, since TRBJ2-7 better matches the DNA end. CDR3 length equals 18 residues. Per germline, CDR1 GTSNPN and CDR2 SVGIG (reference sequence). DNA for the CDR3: TGTGCCTGGAGTCCCCCCGCGCTGGCTAGCGGGAGAGGATACGAGCAGTACTTC. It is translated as CAWSPPALASGRGYEQYF.

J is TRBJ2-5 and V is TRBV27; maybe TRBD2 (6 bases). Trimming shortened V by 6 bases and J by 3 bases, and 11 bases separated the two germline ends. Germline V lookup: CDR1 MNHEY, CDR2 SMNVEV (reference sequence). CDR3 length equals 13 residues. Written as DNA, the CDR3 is TGTGCCAGCAGGCGTATAGCGGAAGAGACCCAGTACTTC. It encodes CASRRIAEETQYF.

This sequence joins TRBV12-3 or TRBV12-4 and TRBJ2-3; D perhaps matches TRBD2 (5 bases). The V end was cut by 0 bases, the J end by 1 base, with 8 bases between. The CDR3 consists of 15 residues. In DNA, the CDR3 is TGTGCCAGCAGTTTAGCGGGAGCGGGCACAGATACGCAGTATTTT. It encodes CASSLAGAGTDTQYF.

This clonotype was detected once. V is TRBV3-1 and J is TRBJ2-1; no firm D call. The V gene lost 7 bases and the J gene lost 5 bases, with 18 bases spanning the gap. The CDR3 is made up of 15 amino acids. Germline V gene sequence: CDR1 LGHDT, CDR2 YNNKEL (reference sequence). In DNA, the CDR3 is TGTGCCAGCAAGATCGCACGCTCGCTAAACAATGAGCAGTTCTTC. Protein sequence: CASKIARSLNNEQFF.

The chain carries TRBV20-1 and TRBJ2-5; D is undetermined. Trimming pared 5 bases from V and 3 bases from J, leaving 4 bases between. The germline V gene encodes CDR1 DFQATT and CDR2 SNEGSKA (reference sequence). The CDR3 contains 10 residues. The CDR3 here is CSAGKETQYF. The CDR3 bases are TGCAGTGCTGGGAAAGAGACCCAGTACTTC.

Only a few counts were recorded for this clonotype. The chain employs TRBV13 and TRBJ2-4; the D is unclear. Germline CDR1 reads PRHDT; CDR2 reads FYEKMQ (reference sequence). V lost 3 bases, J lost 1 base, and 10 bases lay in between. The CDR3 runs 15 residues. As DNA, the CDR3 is TGTGCCAGCAGCTTCCGTGGTCCGGCCAAAAACATTCAGTACTTC. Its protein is CASSFRGPAKNIQYF.

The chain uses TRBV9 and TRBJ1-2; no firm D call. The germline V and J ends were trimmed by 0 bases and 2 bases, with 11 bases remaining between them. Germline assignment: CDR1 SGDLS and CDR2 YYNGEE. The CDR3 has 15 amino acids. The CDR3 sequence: CASSVDASNNYGYTF. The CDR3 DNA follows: TGTGCCAGCAGCGTAGACGCGTCTAACAACTATGGCTACACCTTC.

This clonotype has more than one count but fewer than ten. As DNA, the CDR3 is TGTGCCAGCAGCTTATTTAGGGGGAAGCAGTACTTC. Encoded protein: CASSLFRGKQYF. The J gene is TRBJ2-7, the V gene TRBV7-9; the D gene is possibly TRBD1 (6 bases). The CDR3 is 12 residues long. V lost 2 bases and J 8 bases, leaving 10 bases between the germline ends. The germline V gene has CDR1 SEHNR and CDR2 FQNEAQ (reference sequence).

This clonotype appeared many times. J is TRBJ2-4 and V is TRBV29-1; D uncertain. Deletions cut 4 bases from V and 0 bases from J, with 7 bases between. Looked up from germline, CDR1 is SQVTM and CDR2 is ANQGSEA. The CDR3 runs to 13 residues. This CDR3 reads CSVGSLAKNIQYF. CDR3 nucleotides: TGCAGCGTTGGGTCCCTAGCCAAAAACATTCAGTACTTC.

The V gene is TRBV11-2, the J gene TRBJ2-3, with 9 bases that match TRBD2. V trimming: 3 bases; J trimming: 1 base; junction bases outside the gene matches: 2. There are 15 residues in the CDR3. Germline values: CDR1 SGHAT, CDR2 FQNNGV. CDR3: CASSFSGRGTDTQYF. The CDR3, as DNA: TGTGCCAGCAGCTTTAGCGGGAGAGGCACAGATACGCAGTATTTT.

The CDR3 nucleotides are TGTGCCAGTAGTTTCCCCGGGGGGTACTATGGCTACACCTTC. Amino acids: CASSFPGGYYGYTF. The rearrangement uses TRBV19 and TRBJ1-2, with D possibly matching TRBD1 (5 bases). Per the germline V gene, CDR1 is LNHDA and CDR2 is SQIVND (reference sequence). Trimming removed 5 bases at V and 3 bases at J, with 13 bases between. This CDR3 has 14 residues. Looking up the rest from reference TRBV19 and TRBJ1-2 gives the full variable domain: DGGITQSPKYLFRKEGQNVTLSCEQNLNHDAMYWYRQDPGQGLRLIYYSQIVNDFQKGDIAEGYSVSREKKESFPLTVTSAQKNPTAFYLCASSFPGGYYGYTFGSGTRLTVV.

The CDR3 DNA follows: TGTGCCAGCAGCGTAGGGACTACCCCCTACGAGCAGTACTTC. It is translated as CASSVGTTPYEQYF. This rearrangement joins TRBV7-2 to TRBJ2-5, with TRBD2 matching over 7 bases. The better agreement between TRBJ2-7 and the DNA end casts doubt on the J call. CDR3 length: 14 residues. Germline assignment: CDR1 SGHTA and CDR2 FQGNSA.

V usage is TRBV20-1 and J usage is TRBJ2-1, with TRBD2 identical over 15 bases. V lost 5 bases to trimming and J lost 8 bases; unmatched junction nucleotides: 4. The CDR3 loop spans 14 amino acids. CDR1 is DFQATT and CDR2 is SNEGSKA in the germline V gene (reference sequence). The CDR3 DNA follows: TGCAGTGCTCGGACTAGCGGGGGGGTGGATGAGCAGTTCTTC. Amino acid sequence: CSARTSGGVDEQFF.

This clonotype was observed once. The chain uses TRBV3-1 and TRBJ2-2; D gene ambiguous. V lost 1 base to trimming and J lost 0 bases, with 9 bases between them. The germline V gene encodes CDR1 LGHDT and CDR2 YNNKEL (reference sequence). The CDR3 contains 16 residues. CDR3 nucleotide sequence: TGTGCCAGCAGCCAAGTTCGGCCGGCGAACACCGGGGAGCTGTTTTTT. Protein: CASSQVRPANTGELFF.

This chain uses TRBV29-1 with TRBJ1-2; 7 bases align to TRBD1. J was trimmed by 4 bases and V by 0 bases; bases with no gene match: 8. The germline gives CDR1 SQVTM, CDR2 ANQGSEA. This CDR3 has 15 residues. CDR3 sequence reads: CSVEDHDRVPYGYTF. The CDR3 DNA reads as TGCAGCGTTGAAGATCACGACAGGGTTCCCTATGGCTACACCTTC.

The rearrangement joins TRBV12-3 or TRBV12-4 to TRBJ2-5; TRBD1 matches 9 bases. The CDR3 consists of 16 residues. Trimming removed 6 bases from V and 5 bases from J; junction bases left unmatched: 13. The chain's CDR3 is CASRYTQGAEMETQYF. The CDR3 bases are TGTGCCAGCAGATACACACAGGGGGCTGAGATGGAGACCCAGTACTTC.

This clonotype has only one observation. DNA for the CDR3: TGTGCCAGCAGCTTGGGACCCGGGACAGGGGACCAAGAGACCCAGTACTTC. This codes for CASSLGPGTGDQETQYF. The chain joins TRBV5-6 to TRBJ2-5, with 10 bases identical to TRBD1. The germline gives CDR1 SGHDT, CDR2 YYEEEE. V shed 0 bases, J shed 0 bases, and the junction held 5 bases outside the gene matches. There are 17 residues in the CDR3. Based on the CDR3 plus reference TRBV5-6 and TRBJ2-5, the full variable domain is DAGVTQSPTHLIKTRGQQVTLRCSPKSGHDTVSWYQQALGQGPQFIFQYYEEEERQRGNFPDRFSGHQFPNYSSELNVNALLLGDSALYLCASSLGPGTGDQETQYFGPGTRLLVL.

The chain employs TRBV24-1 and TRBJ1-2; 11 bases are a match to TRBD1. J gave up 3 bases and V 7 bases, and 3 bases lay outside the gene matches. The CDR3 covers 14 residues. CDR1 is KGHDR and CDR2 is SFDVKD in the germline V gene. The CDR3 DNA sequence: TGTGCCACCAGCGGGACAGGGGGATACTATGGCTACACCTTC. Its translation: CATSGTGGYYGYTF.

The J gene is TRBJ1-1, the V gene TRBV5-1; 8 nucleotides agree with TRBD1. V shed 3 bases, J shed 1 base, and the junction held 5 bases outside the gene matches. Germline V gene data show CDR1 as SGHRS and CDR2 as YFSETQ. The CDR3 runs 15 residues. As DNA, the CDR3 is TGCGCCAGCAGCTATAATGGACAGGGGAACACTGAAGCTTTCTTT. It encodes CASSYNGQGNTEAFF.

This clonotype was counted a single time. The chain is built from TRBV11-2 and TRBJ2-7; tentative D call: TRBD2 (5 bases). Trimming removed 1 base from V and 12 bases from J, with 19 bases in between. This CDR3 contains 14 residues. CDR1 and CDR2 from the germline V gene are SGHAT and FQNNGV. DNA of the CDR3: TGTGCCAGCAGCTTAGGGAGTCCCCGATCTGGAGGGTACTTC. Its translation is CASSLGSPRSGGYF.

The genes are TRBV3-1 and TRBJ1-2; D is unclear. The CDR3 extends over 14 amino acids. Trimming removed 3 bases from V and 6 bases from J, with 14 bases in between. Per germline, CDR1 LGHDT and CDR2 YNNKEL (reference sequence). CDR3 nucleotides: TGTGCCAGCAGCCAGTTGGACGGATGGAATGGCTACACCTTC. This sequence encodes CASSQLDGWNGYTF. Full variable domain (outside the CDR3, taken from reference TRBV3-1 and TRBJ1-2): DTAVSQTPKYLVTQMGNDKSIKCEQNLGHDTMYWYKQDSKKFLKIMFSYNNKELIINETVPNRFSPKSPDKAHLNLHINSLELGDSAVYFCASSQLDGWNGYTFGSGTRLTVV.

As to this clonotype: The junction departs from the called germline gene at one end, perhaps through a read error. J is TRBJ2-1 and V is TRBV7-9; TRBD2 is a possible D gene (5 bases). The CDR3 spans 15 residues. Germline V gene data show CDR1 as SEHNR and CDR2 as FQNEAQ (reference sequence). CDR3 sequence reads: CASSLGAGRSNEQFF. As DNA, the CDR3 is TGTGCCAGCAGCTTAGGCGCGGGTAGGAGCAATGAGCAGTTTTTC. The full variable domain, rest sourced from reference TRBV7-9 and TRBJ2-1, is DTGVSQNPRHKITKRGQNVTFRCDPISEHNRLYWYRQTLGQGPEFLTYFQNEAQLEKSRLLSDRFSAERPKGSFSTLEIQRTEQGDSAMYLCASSLGAGRSNEQFFGPGTRLTVL.

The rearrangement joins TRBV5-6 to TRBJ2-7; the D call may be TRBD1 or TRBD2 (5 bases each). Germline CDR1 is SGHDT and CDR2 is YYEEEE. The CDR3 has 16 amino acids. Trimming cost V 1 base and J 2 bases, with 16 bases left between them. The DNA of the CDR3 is TGTGCCAGCAGCTTGTATGGTCAGGGACCTACCTACGAGCAGTACTTC. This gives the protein CASSLYGQGPTYEQYF.